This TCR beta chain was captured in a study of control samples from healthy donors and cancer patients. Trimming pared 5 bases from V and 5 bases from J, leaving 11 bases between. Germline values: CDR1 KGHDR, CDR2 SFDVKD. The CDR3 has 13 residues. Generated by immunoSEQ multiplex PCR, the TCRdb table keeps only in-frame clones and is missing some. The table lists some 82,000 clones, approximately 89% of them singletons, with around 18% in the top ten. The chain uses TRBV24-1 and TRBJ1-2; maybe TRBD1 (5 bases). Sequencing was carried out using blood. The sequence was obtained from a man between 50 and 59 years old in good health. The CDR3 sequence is CATSGLGTYGYTF. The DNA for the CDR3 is TGTGCCACCAGTGGACTAGGGACGTATGGCTACACCTTC.